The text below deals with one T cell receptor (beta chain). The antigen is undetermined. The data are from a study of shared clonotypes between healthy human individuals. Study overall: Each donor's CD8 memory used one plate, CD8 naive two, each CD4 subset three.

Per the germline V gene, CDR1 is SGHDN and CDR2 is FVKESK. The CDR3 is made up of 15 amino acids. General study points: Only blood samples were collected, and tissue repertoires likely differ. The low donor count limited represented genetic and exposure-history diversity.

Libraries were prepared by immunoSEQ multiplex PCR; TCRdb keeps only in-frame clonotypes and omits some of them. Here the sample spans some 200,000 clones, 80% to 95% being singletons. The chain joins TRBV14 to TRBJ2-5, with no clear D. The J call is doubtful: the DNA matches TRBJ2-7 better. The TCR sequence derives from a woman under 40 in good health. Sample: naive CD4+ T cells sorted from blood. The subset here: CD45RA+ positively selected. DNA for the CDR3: TGTGCCAGCAGCCAAGAGGTAGATGTTTTCCACGAGCAGTACTTC. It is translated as CASSQEVDVFHEQYF.